This T cell receptor beta chain is from a study of CD8 T cells in Susac syndrome. At the level of the study: About 6 sequenced Susac syndrome patients had clinically active disease, while fewer than ten were in remission. When blood was drawn, patients with Susac syndrome were on intravenous immunoglobulin alone, on corticosteroids, or therapy-naive.

TEMRA cells were enriched by FACS, and CD4+ and CD8+ T cells were negatively isolated. The RNA input was 0.5 to 1 ug, and it was reverse transcribed with random hexamers. The immunoSEQ assay covered 54 Vbeta and 13 Jbeta segments for CDR3. In TCRdb, the immunoSEQ multiplex PCR reads were re-called with MiXCR into one record per CDR3 protein. The sample has some 200,000 distinct CDR3 sequences, roughly nine tenths seen once. The CDR3 consists of 14 residues. V was clipped by 5 bases and J by 2 bases, with 13 bases between them. Germline lookup yields CDR1 SNHLY and CDR2 FYNNEI. This receptor was taken from a human donor with Susac syndrome. The sequenced sample was CD4+ T cells from PBMCs. J is TRBJ2-7 and V is TRBV2, with D unclear. CDR3: CASSLRIRTYEQYF. The DNA of the CDR3 is TGTGCCAGCAGTCTTAGGATCCGAACCTACGAGCAGTACTTC.